The text below deals with one TCR beta chain. Its antigen is not identified. This record comes from a study of beta chain features in type 1 diabetes. Study context: Examination of sorted cells across all samples involved 100 million or so cells.

Notes on the study in general: Compared with healthy donors, patients appeared to share more similar naive, central memory and regulatory TCRB repertoires. Type 1 diabetes patients had TCRB CDR3s that were shorter (moderately but significantly so) in all four CD4+ subsets.

Investigators reverse transcribed all isolated RNA, so they sequenced expressed TCRB transcripts. The assay was immunoSEQ multiplex PCR, and TCRdb's table has in-frame clones only and misses some. The sample holds under 350,000 clones, approximately 14% seen once. Trimming stripped 0 bases from V and 2 bases from J, with 9 bases between. The germline V gene has CDR1 MGHRA and CDR2 YSYEKL. CDR3 length: 15 amino acids. V and J are TRBV4-1 and TRBJ2-3; D remains ambiguous. The sequence was obtained from a man aged 30-40 years with type 1 diabetes. Sequencing was carried out using naive CD4+ T cells from blood. The CDR3 sequence: CASSQDRQNTDTQYF. In DNA form, the CDR3 reads TGCGCCAGCAGCCAAGATAGACAAAACACAGATACGCAGTATTTT.